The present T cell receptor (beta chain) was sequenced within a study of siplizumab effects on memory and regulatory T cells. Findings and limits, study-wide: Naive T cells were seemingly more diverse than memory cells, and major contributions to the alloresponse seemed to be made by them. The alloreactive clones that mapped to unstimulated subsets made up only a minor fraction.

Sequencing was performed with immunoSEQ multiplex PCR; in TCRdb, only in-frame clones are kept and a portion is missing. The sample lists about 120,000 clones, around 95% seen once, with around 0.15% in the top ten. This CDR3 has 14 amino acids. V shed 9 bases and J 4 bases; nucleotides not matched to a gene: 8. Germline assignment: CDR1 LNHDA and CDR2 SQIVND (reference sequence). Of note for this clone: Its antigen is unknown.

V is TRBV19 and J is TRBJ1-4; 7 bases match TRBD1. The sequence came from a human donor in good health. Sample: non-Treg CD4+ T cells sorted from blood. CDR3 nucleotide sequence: TGTGCCAGGGCGAGGGGGACAGATAATGAAAAACTGTTTTTT. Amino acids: CARARGTDNEKLFF.